Included here is one T cell receptor beta chain sequence, with context. The record originates from a study of T cell changes during pregnancy in multiple sclerosis. Some clones are missing from TCRdb's copy, which holds only in-frame ones; the method was immunoSEQ multiplex PCR. The table lists tens of thousands of clones, about 92% of them singletons. CDR3 size: 16 residues. CDR1 SNHLY and CDR2 FYNNEI come from the germline V gene. J was trimmed by 0 bases and V by 5 bases; bases with no gene match: 8. Sequenced here: CD4+ T cells from peripheral blood mononuclear cells, sampled in the second trimester of pregnancy. The V gene is TRBV2, the J gene TRBJ2-3; 7 bases align to TRBD2. The clonotype originates from a female donor with multiple sclerosis, enrolled in a pregnancy study. Here the CDR3 DNA reads TGTGCCAGCAGTCGATTACTAGCGACTAGCACAGATACGCAGTATTTT. Its translation is CASSRLLATSTDTQYF.